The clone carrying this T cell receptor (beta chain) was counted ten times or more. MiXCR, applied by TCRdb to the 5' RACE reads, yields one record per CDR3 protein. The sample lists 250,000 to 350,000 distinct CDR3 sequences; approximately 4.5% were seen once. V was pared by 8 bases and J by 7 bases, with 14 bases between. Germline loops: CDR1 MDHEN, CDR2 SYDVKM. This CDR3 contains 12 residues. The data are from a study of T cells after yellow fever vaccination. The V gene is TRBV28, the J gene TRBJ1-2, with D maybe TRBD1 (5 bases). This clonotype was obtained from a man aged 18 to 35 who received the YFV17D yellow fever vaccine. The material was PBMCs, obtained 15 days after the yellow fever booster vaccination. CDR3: CASGVGVPGYTF. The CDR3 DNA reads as TGTGCCAGCGGGGTAGGGGTTCCTGGCTACACCTTC.